This is a list of T cell receptor beta chains from one sample in a study of identical twins. TCRdb ran MiXCR on the 5' RACE reads and lists one entry per CDR3 protein. The table records some 710,000 distinct CDR3 sequences, 5.5% to 7.5% of them present only once. The sample consisted of naive T cells sorted from blood. The receptor set was obtained from a young man in good health. Both conserved end residues are part of each CDR3. Each record gives: D gene, clone size, J gene, V gene, CDR3 protein, CDR3 DNA. The D gene is left open where the match is weak. Clone size is shown for a subset of rows, as once, few, many or a class of expanded clone.

TRBD1 | many | TRBJ2-5 | TRBV27 | CASRTTGGRETQYF | TGTGCCAGCAGGACTACAGGGGGCCGTGAGACCCAGTACTTC
. | many | TRBJ2-3 | TRBV20-1 | CSARPSTDTQYF | TGCAGTGCTAGGCCTAGCACAGATACGCAGTATTTT
. | few | TRBJ1-1 | TRBV5-6 | CASSLVNPGKTEAFF | TGTGCCAGCAGCTTGGTCAATCCAGGGAAAACTGAAGCTTTCTTT
. | many | TRBJ2-5 | TRBV15 | CATSRGSNQETQYF | TGTGCCACCAGCAGAGGGTCCAACCAAGAGACCCAGTACTTC
. | many | TRBJ2-5 | TRBV12-3/TRBV12-4 | CASSHVVETQYF | TGTGCCAGCAGCCATGTAGTAGAGACCCAGTACTTC
. | . | TRBJ2-1 | TRBV19 | CASSILRAGEQFF | TGTGCCAGTAGTATCTTAAGAGCTGGGGAGCAGTTCTTC
TRBD1 | . | TRBJ1-1 | TRBV20-1 | CSARDLRTGSGGTEAFF | TGCAGTGCTAGAGATCTTCGGACAGGGTCGGGAGGCACTGAAGCTTTCTTT
. | . | TRBJ2-2 | TRBV7-2 | CASSYGPVNTGELFF | TGTGCCAGCAGCTACGGGCCCGTGAACACCGGGGAGCTGTTTTTT
. | many | TRBJ2-1 | TRBV5-1 | CASSLSSQYNEQFF | TGCGCCAGCAGCTTAAGCAGCCAGTACAATGAGCAGTTCTTC
TRBD2 | . | TRBJ2-5 | TRBV29-1 | CSVASGRETQYF | TGCAGCGTTGCTAGCGGGAGAGAGACCCAGTACTTC
TRBD2 | . | TRBJ2-2 | TRBV5-1 | CASSLSRAGGGTGELFF | TGCGCCAGCAGCCTCTCCAGAGCGGGAGGTGGGACCGGGGAGCTGTTTTTT
TRBD1 | . | TRBJ1-4 | TRBV7-9 | CASSVWDSNNEKLFF | TGTGCCAGCAGCGTATGGGACAGCAATAATGAAAAACTGTTTTTT
. | . | TRBJ1-1 | TRBV15 | CATGGSEEGWAEAFF | TGTGCCACCGGGGGATCTGAGGAAGGCTGGGCTGAAGCTTTCTTT
. | . | TRBJ1-1 | TRBV7-9 | CASSLDRAEAFF | TGTGCCAGCAGCTTAGACAGAGCTGAAGCTTTCTTT
. | . | TRBJ2-7 | TRBV20-1 | CSARDLNRVDEQYF | TGCAGTGCTAGAGATCTGAACAGGGTTGACGAGCAGTACTTC
TRBD2 | . | TRBJ2-5 | TRBV5-1 | CASSLGTIAGVWETQYF | TGCGCCAGCAGCTTGGGGACCATAGCGGGAGTATGGGAGACCCAGTACTTC
. | . | TRBJ1-2 | TRBV12-3/TRBV12-4 | CASRRNRFYGYTF | TGTGCCAGCAGGCGGAACAGGTTCTATGGCTACACCTTC
TRBD1 | few | TRBJ1-5 | TRBV7-6 | CASSPHQGADSNQPQHF | TGTGCCAGCAGCCCGCACCAGGGGGCGGATAGCAATCAGCCCCAGCATTTT
. | many | TRBJ2-7 | TRBV10-3 | CAISVGREIGEQYF | TGTGCCATCAGTGTGGGCAGGGAAATTGGCGAGCAGTACTTC
TRBD2 | many | TRBJ2-5 | TRBV7-2 | CASSLVSGGQETQYF | TGTGCCAGCAGCTTAGTGTCGGGAGGGCAAGAGACCCAGTACTTC
TRBD2 | many | TRBJ2-3 | TRBV12-3/TRBV12-4 | CASGRREGLADTQYF | TGTGCCAGCGGCCGTCGGGAGGGCCTTGCAGATACGCAGTATTTT
. | many | TRBJ2-3 | TRBV20-1 | CSARAIWGTNSTDTQYF | TGCAGTGCTAGAGCTATTTGGGGTACGAATAGCACAGATACGCAGTATTTT
. | few | TRBJ2-5 | TRBV5-1 | CASSLGGRGTGGETQYF | TGCGCCAGCAGCTTGGGGGGCCGAGGGACCGGGGGAGAGACCCAGTACTTC